The T cell receptor beta chain under discussion was sequenced for a study of T cells in Graves' hyperthyroidism and ophthalmopathy. There are a few counts of this clonotype. Its target is not known. General study findings and limits: A model built on 13 V-J features separated ophthalmopathy from stable hyperthyroidism. Most clonotypes expanded in thyroid above 0.001 were likewise present in blood. The model anticipated ophthalmopathy a median around six months pre-onset.

TCR beta CDR3 sequences were amplified from RNA transcripts. HTBI primers were the set used in a first-round RT-PCR of the TCR CDR3. One entry per CDR3 protein, called by TCRdb with MiXCR from the multiplex PCR reads. The profile shows more than 500,000 distinct CDR3 sequences, more than 15% of them singletons. The CDR3 contains 11 residues. Germline CDR1 reads SGDLS; CDR2 reads YYNGEE. V was clipped by 8 bases and J by 4 bases, with 9 bases between them. V usage is TRBV9 and J usage is TRBJ1-1; D gene unclear. The sequenced sample was blood. The clonotype originates from a woman in her 30s with Graves' ophthalmopathy. CDR3 sequence reads: CASSPITEAFF. CDR3 coding DNA: TGTGCCAGTTCTCCAATCACTGAAGCTTTCTTT.